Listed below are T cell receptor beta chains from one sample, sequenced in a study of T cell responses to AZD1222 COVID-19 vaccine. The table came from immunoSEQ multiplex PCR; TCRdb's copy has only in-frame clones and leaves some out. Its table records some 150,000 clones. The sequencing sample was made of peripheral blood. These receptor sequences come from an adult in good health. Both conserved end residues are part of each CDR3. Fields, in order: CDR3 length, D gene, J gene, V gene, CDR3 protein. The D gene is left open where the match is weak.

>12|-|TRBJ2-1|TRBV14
CASSLGFGEQFF
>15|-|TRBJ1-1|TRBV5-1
CASSGAGEFHTEAFF
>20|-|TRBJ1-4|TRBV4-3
CASSQGPGDTRIVTNEKLFF
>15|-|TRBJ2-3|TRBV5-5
CASSLRVSPGDTQYF
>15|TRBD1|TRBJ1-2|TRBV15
CATSRLDPTGGNYTF
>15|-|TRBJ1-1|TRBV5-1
CASSPLSLSNTEAFF
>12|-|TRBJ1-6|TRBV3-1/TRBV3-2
CASSQGGSPLHF
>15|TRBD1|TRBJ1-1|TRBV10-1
CASSESRTGITEAFF
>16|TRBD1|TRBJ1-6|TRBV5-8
CASSLGQDRVYSPLHF
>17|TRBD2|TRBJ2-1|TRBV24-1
CATSDSILAGAYNEQFF
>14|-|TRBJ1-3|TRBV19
CASSPVGVGNTIYF
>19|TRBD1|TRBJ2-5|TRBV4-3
CASSQDLIIGQGAGETQYF
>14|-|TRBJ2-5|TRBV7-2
CASSLGGVRKTQYF
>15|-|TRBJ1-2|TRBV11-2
CASSLEPGSFYGYTF
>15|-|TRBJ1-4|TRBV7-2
CASSLQVPSNEKLFF
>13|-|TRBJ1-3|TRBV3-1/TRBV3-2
CASSQGAVNTIYF
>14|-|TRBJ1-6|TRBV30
CAWSGVVSNSPLHF
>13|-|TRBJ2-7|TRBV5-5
CASSLAPTYEQYF
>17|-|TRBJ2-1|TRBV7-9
CASSLSWGRSSYNEQFF
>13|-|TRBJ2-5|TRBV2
CASSEGRGETQYF
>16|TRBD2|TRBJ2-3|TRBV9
CASSVIGGGALDTQYF
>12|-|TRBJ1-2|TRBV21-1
CASSGGHYGYTF
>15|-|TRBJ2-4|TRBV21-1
CASSKGLLAKNIQYF
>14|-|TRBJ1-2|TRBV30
CAWSREGSYGPGTF
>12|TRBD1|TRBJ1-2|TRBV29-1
CSVGTGGDGYTF
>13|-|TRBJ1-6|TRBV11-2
CASRSGAWHPLHF
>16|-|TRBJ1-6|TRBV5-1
CASSTLGATAGSPLHF
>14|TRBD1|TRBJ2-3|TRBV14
CASSRRQGGDTQYF
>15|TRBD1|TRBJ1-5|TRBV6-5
CASSRTGEGNQPQHF
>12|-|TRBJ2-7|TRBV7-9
CASSAQGYEQYF
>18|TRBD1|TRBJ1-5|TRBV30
CAWSPTGQGINSNQPQHF
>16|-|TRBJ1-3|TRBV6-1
CASSEASAGPGNTIYF
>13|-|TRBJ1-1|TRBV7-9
CASSPRVFTEAFF
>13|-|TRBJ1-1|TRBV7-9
CASSLGENTEAFF
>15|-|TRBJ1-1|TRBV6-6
CATMEGGSLNTEAFF
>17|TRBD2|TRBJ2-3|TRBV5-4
CASSLGGTSGYTDTQYF
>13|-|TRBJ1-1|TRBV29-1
CSAPGTSNTEAFF
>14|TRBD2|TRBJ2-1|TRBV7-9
CASSFNYPGTIEFF
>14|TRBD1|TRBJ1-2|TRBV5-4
CASGNRGPTGGYTF
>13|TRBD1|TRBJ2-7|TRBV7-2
CASSTRQGGEQYF
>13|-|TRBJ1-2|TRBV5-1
CASSLRSSWGYTF
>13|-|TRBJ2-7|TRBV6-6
CASRPGQTYEQYF
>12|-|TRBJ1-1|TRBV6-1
CASSEMRGEAFF
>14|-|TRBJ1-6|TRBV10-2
CASSEEIRGSPLHF
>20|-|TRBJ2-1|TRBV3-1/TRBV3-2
CASSQLNTLDRSSSYNEQFF
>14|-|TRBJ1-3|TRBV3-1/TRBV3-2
CASSATGFGNTIYF
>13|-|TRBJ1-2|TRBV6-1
CASSEGRYYGYTF
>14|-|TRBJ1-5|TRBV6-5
CASSTVRGNQPQHF
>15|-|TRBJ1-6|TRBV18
CASSPAKRDNSPLHF
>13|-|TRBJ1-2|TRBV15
CATSRRDYEGYTF
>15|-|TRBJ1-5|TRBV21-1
CASSKALLGNQPQHF
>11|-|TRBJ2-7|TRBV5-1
CASSSLYEQYF
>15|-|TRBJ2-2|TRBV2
CASSGTSANTGELFF
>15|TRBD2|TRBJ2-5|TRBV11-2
CASSFGGGARETQYF
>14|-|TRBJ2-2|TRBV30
CAWRWTRNTGELFF
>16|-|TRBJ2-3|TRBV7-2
CASSLAGGGNTDTQYF
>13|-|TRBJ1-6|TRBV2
CASGDGYNSPLHF
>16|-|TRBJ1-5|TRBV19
CASSGPPVRGRKPQHF